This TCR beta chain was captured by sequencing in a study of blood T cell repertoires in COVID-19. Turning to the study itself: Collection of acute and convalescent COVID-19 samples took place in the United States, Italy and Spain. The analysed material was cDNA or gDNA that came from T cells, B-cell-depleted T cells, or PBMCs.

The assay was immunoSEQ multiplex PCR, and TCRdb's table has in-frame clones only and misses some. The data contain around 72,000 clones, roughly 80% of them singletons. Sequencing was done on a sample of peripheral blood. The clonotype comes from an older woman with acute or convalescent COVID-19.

CDR3 DNA: TGTGCCAGCATACCCACAGGGGATCACTATGGCTACACCTTC. Encoded protein: CASIPTGDHYGYTF. The chain carries TRBV9 and TRBJ1-2, with 7 bases that match TRBD1. From germline, CDR1 is SGDLS and CDR2 YYNGEE. V lost 6 bases to trimming and J lost 3 bases; unmatched junction nucleotides: 8. The CDR3 covers 14 residues.